One sample yielded the 24 T cell receptor beta chains listed below, sequenced in a study of T cells of healthy individuals (dated by TCRdb to the late 2010s). Receptor libraries were prepared by 5' RACE. The instrument given in TCRdb is Illumina MiSeq. TCRdb redid the processing of the public reads, applying fastp at Q25 and MiXCR, and retained in-frame beta chains. Rows merge per CDR3 protein into single entries with the most common DNA and genes. A total of tens of thousands of distinct CDR3 sequences appear in this sample, 15% to 20% of them only once. The ten most abundant clones make up approximately 4.8% of the sample. These receptors were taken from a human donor in good health.

This clonotype was found many times. The chain joins TRBV19 to TRBJ2-2, with D maybe TRBD2 (5 bases). Trimming left V 3 bases short and J 1 base short, with 18 bases between. CDR1 LNHDA and CDR2 SQIVND come from the germline V gene (reference sequence). There are 18 residues in the CDR3. Here the CDR3 DNA reads TGTGCCAGTAGTATTGGTCTAGCTTTGGTAGGGAACACCGGGGAGCTGTTTTTT. This gives the protein CASSIGLALVGNTGELFF.

At least ten counts were recorded for this clonotype. The junction differs from germline at one of its ends, possibly a read error. The chain combines TRBV7-7 with TRBJ2-5; TRBD2 might be the D (6 bases). Germline V CDR1 and CDR2: SSHAT, FNYEAQ (reference sequence). This CDR3 contains 15 residues. The CDR3 reads CASSLARAGQETQYF. CDR3 nucleotide sequence: TGTGCTAGCAGCTTAGCACGAGCGGGCCAAGAGACCCAGTACTTC.

This clonotype was seen at least ten times. The chain combines TRBV6-8 with TRBJ1-2; D not resolved. CDR1 is MNHGY, CDR2 SAAAGT, per germline. The length of the CDR3 is 12 residues. Trimming took 5 bases from V and 8 from J, leaving 12 bases between them. The CDR3, as DNA: TGTGCCAGCAGTCAGCGTGGGAGCGGCTACACCTTC. It codes for CASSQRGSGYTF.

This sequence joins TRBV20-1 and TRBJ2-1, with D maybe TRBD1 (8 bases). V lost 5 bases, J lost 2 bases, and 16 bases lay in between. The germline CDR1 and CDR2 sequences are DFQATT and SNEGSKA (reference sequence). The CDR3 spans 15 residues. The CDR3 region has the DNA TGCAGTGCTCTAACAGGGGGGGGTACCTACAATGAGCAGTTCTTC. It encodes CSALTGGGTYNEQFF.

The V gene is TRBV20-1, the J gene TRBJ2-7; 7 bases are shared with TRBD1. The ends lost 5 bases at V and 0 bases at J; junction bases unmatched: 4. CDR3 length: 13 amino acids. The germline CDR1 and CDR2 sequences are DFQATT and SNEGSKA (reference sequence). CDR3 sequence: CSAPTGVSYEQYF. The CDR3 DNA sequence: TGCAGTGCTCCCACAGGGGTCTCCTACGAGCAGTACTTC.

This clonotype occurred many times. The chain links TRBV11-2 to TRBJ2-5, with D possibly being TRBD2 (5 bases). Germline V gives CDR1 SGHAT, CDR2 FQNNGV. V gave up 4 bases and J gave up 3 bases, with 15 bases separating them. This CDR3 has 15 residues. CDR3 nucleotide sequence: TGTGCCAGCAGCTCACCCCGGGATCAAAAAGAGACCCAGTACTTC. Protein sequence: CASSSPRDQKETQYF.

This clonotype was seen a handful of times. For the CDR3, the DNA is TGTGCCAGCAGCGCCCGCTTTAGGGTCACATCCTACAATGAGCAGTTCTTC. Its translation is CASSARFRVTSYNEQFF. This chain uses TRBV9 with TRBJ2-1; unclear D gene. Germline V CDR1 and CDR2: SGDLS, YYNGEE. The CDR3 has 17 residues. V shed 3 bases and J shed 1 base, with 17 bases lying between them.

V and J are TRBV28 and TRBJ1-1, with D perhaps matching TRBD1 (5 bases). This CDR3 has 14 residues. With 3 bases removed from V and 0 bases from J, the gap between germline ends came to 8 bases. The germline gives CDR1 MDHEN, CDR2 SYDVKM. Here the CDR3 DNA reads TGTGCCAGCAGTTTCGGGGGAATGAACACTGAAGCTTTCTTT. This gives the protein CASSFGGMNTEAFF.

The genes are TRBV5-1 and TRBJ2-7; 10 bases are shared with TRBD1. This CDR3 region has 17 residues. The V gene's germline CDR1 is SGHRS and CDR2 YFSETQ. The trim removed 1 base at V and 2 bases at J, leaving 9 bases unmatched. The CDR3 DNA is TGCGCCAGCAGCTTGTCGCAGATTGGACAGGGGGCCTACGAGCAGTACTTC. Its protein is CASSLSQIGQGAYEQYF.

V gene TRBV7-2 combines with J gene TRBJ2-3; tentative D call: TRBD1 (5 bases). Trimming took 0 bases from V and 4 from J, leaving 20 bases between them. The CDR3 totals 18 residues. Germline-derived CDR1 and CDR2 are SGHTA and FQGNSA. In DNA form, the CDR3 reads TGTGCCAGCAGCTTAGCCCATAGGGGTGCCTCCTGGGCAGATACGCAGTATTTT. Protein sequence: CASSLAHRGASWADTQYF.

The V gene is TRBV5-1, the J gene TRBJ2-3; TRBD1 is a possible D gene (6 bases). CDR3 size: 13 residues. V dropped 5 bases and J dropped 3 bases, with 10 bases sitting between them. The germline CDR1 and CDR2 sequences are SGHRS and YFSETQ. CDR3 nucleotide sequence: TGCGCCAGCAGTGTGCAGGGGACAGATACGCAGTATTTT. It translates to CASSVQGTDTQYF.

This clonotype was seen many times. This sequence joins TRBV24-1 and TRBJ1-2; the D is unclear. The CDR3 runs to 13 residues. Trimming shortened V by 6 bases and J by 4 bases, and 11 bases separated the two germline ends. CDR1 and CDR2 (germline): KGHDR, SFDVKD. In nucleotides, the CDR3 is TGTGCCACCAGTATCGGGGATTTCTATGGCTACACCTTC. Translation: CATSIGDFYGYTF.

The chain is built from TRBV5-1 and TRBJ2-2; D gene uncertain. V lost 3 bases and J 7 bases, leaving 16 bases between the germline ends. The length of the CDR3 is 15 residues. Germline CDR1 reads SGHRS; CDR2 reads YFSETQ. CDR3 nucleotides: TGCGCCAGCAGCTCACGGACCGGCGGTGACGGGGAGCTGTTTTTT. Translating it yields CASSSRTGGDGELFF.

This clonotype appeared a few times. The genes are TRBV5-1 and TRBJ2-2; perhaps TRBD1 as D (6 bases). With 3 bases removed from V and 5 bases from J, the gap between germline ends came to 17 bases. Germline V gene data show CDR1 as SGHRS and CDR2 as YFSETQ. CDR3 size: 16 residues. The CDR3 protein is CASSSPRSQGTGELFF. As DNA, the CDR3 is TGCGCCAGCAGCTCCCCACGAAGTCAGGGGACCGGGGAGCTGTTTTTT.

The V call is TRBV10-3, the J call TRBJ2-3; 10 positions match TRBD2. Germline assignment: CDR1 ENHRY and CDR2 SYGVKD. There are 19 residues in the CDR3. After removal of 4 bases from V and 0 bases from J, the junction contained 13 bases not matched to a gene. CDR3 protein: CAISVGAGGMIGSTDTQYF. In nucleotides, the CDR3 is TGTGCCATCAGTGTCGGAGCGGGAGGGATGATTGGAAGCACAGATACGCAGTATTTT.

The rearrangement links TRBV6-2 or TRBV6-3 to TRBJ2-3; TRBD2 might be the D (6 bases). The germline gives CDR1 MNHEY, CDR2 SVGEGT. V lost 9 bases and J lost 2, with 12 bases in between. This CDR3 is 13 amino acids long. The CDR3 loop is CASTGLSTDTQYF. The CDR3 region has the DNA TGTGCCAGTACGGGACTCTCCACAGATACGCAGTATTTT.

The table lists this clonotype with many counts. The V call is TRBV20-1, the J call TRBJ2-3; TRBD2 agrees at 8 bases. The CDR3 loop spans 15 amino acids. The germline gives CDR1 DFQATT, CDR2 SNEGSKA (reference sequence). V dropped 5 bases and J dropped 3; count of bases not matched to a gene: 10. The CDR3 DNA is TGCAGTGCTCTCTCTAGCCGGGGGGGAACAGATACGCAGTATTTT. Translated: CSALSSRGGTDTQYF.

This clonotype has a handful of counts. The V call is TRBV10-3, the J call TRBJ2-4; D ambiguous. This CDR3 has 13 amino acids. The V gene's germline CDR1 is ENHRY and CDR2 SYGVKD. Trimming took 4 bases from V and 0 from J, leaving 4 bases between them. The CDR3 region is CAISGEAKNIQYF. The CDR3 region has the DNA TGTGCCATCAGTGGCGAAGCCAAAAACATTCAGTACTTC.

This clonotype was found many times. The chain has TRBV3-1 and TRBJ1-6; D call uncertain. This CDR3 comprises 17 residues. In germline, CDR1 is LGHDT, CDR2 YNNKEL (reference sequence). Trimming stripped 1 base from V and 0 bases from J, with 10 bases between. The CDR3 sequence: CASSQVDGSSYNSPLHF. The CDR3 nucleotides read TGTGCCAGCAGCCAAGTCGACGGGAGCTCCTATAATTCACCCCTCCACTTT. Variable domain in full (rest from reference TRBV3-1 and TRBJ1-6): DTAVSQTPKYLVTQMGNDKSIKCEQNLGHDTMYWYKQDSKKFLKIMFSYNNKELIINETVPNRFSPKSPDKAHLNLHINSLELGDSAVYFCASSQVDGSSYNSPLHFGNGTRLTVT.

This clonotype was counted at least ten times. This sequence joins TRBV3-1 and TRBJ1-3; no definite D call. V was trimmed by 1 base and J by 5 bases, leaving 6 bases between them. Germline CDR1 and CDR2: LGHDT and YNNKEL (reference sequence). The CDR3 is 13 residues long. The chain's CDR3 is CASSQVGRNTIYF. The CDR3 bases are TGTGCCAGCAGCCAAGTGGGTCGAAACACCATATATTTT.

This clonotype came up a few times. The CDR3 bases are TGTGCCAGCAGCTTACTAAGGCGGGGAATCTCTGGAAACACCATATATTTT. Translation: CASSLLRRGISGNTIYF. The chain combines TRBV7-2 with TRBJ1-3, with D hard to call. The germline V gene has CDR1 SGHTA and CDR2 FQGNSA. CDR3 size: 17 residues. The V end lost 2 bases, the J end lost 0 bases, and 14 bases lay between the germline ends.

This clonotype is large in the sample. The J gene is TRBJ2-7, the V gene TRBV9; D remains ambiguous. V was clipped by 3 bases and J by 7 bases, with 11 bases between them. In germline, CDR1 is SGDLS, CDR2 YYNGEE. This CDR3 is built from 12 residues. The CDR3 region is CASSARSGEQYF. The CDR3 DNA reads as TGTGCCAGCAGCGCCCGGTCCGGGGAGCAGTACTTC.

This clonotype was seen many times. The chain is built from TRBV13 and TRBJ2-2; D is unclear. Germline CDR1 is PRHDT and CDR2 is FYEKMQ (reference sequence). This CDR3 spans 12 amino acids. The ends were cut back, 5 bases at V and 4 bases at J, with 5 bases in the middle. Here the CDR3 DNA reads TGTGCCAGCAGCCTTCGCACCGGGGAGCTGTTTTTT. Amino acid sequence: CASSLRTGELFF.

The chain employs TRBV7-2 and TRBJ2-3; 10 bases align to TRBD2. CDR1 is SGHTA and CDR2 is FQGNSA in the germline V gene. The CDR3 is made up of 16 amino acids. V gave up 3 bases and J gave up 1 base; unmatched junction bases: 4. As DNA, the CDR3 is TGTGCCAGCAGCTTTCGACTAGCGGGTCGCACAGATACGCAGTATTTT. As protein: CASSFRLAGRTDTQYF.